These T cell receptor beta chains were read from a single sample in a study of blood T cell repertoires in COVID-19. The repertoire was sequenced with immunoSEQ multiplex PCR; TCRdb's copy has only in-frame clones and lacks some. This table has approximately 320,000 clones, roughly 91% appearing once. Sequencing was performed on peripheral blood. The receptors here all came from a woman aged 25 to 45 with COVID-19, enrolled during active disease. Both conserved end residues are part of each CDR3. The order of the fields is V gene, J gene, clone size, D gene, CDR3 protein, CDR3 DNA. D genes are given only for firm matches. Expanded clones get a size class; other rows say once, few or many, or leave the size out.

TRBV19	TRBJ2-7	-	-	CASSTGTSYEQYF	TGTGCCAGTAGTACCGGGACTTCCTACGAGCAGTACTTC
TRBV6-1	TRBJ1-1	-	-	CASSELARLFTEAFF	TGTGCCAGCAGTGAACTGGCCAGATTGTTCACTGAAGCTTTCTTT
TRBV2	TRBJ2-7	-	TRBD2	CASSEGGQRGRDEQYF	TGTGCCAGCAGTGAAGGAGGCCAGCGGGGGAGGGACGAGCAGTACTTC
TRBV6-4	TRBJ2-1	-	TRBD2	CASSPSGGPNNEQFF	TGTGCCAGCAGTCCTAGCGGGGGGCCTAACAATGAGCAGTTCTTC
TRBV5-5	TRBJ2-7	few	-	CASSSYSYEQYF	TGTGCCAGCAGCTCCTACTCCTACGAGCAGTACTTC
TRBV19	TRBJ1-1	few	TRBD1	CASSIDQGAIGRNTEAFF	TGTGCCAGTAGTATAGATCAGGGGGCGATAGGTAGGAACACTGAAGCTTTCTTT
TRBV6-2/TRBV6-3	TRBJ1-4	few	-	CASSYSAGPEKLFF	TGTGCCAGCAGTTACTCGGCAGGTCCTGAAAAACTGTTTTTT
TRBV3-1/TRBV3-2	TRBJ1-2	-	TRBD1	CASSPVQGLGGYTF	TGTGCCAGCAGCCCGGTACAGGGGTTGGGGGGCTACACCTTC
TRBV11-2	TRBJ2-7	-	TRBD2	CASSLLAGGPSSYEQYF	TGTGCCAGCAGCTTGCTGGCGGGGGGGCCTAGCTCCTACGAGCAGTACTTC
TRBV28	TRBJ2-6	-	-	CASSLFETGASGANVLTF	TGTGCCAGCAGTTTATTCGAGACAGGCGCATCTGGGGCCAACGTCCTGACTTTC
TRBV2	TRBJ1-3	-	TRBD1	CASSLPTGTGEFGLSGNTIYF	TGTGCCAGCAGTCTACCCACCGGGACAGGGGAATTCGGCCTCTCTGGAAACACCATATATTTT
TRBV3-1/TRBV3-2	TRBJ2-1	-	-	CASSQEERGANEQFF	TGTGCCAGCAGCCAAGAGGAACGGGGGGCGAATGAGCAGTTCTTC
TRBV18	TRBJ1-5	-	TRBD1	CASSPGTVDSNQPQHF	TGTGCCAGCTCACCAGGGACAGTAGATAGCAATCAGCCCCAGCATTTT
TRBV28	TRBJ1-2	-	-	CASSLWRAGYTF	TGTGCCAGCAGTCTTTGGAGGGCGGGCTACACCTTC
TRBV19	TRBJ1-4	-	TRBD1	CASSMESGTGFEKLFF	TGTGCCAGTAGTATGGAGTCCGGGACAGGGTTCGAAAAACTGTTTTTT
TRBV3-1/TRBV3-2	TRBJ1-3	-	TRBD1	CASSLGQGTGNTIYF	TGTGCCAGCAGCCTGGGACAGGGAACGGGAAACACCATATATTTT
TRBV12-2	TRBJ2-4	-	-	CASRLGGRKKNIQYF	TGTGCAAGTCGCCTAGGGGGGAGGAAGAAAAACATTCAGTACTTC
TRBV6-1	TRBJ2-5	-	-	CASSVLQGGWTSEGETQYF	TGTGCCAGCAGTGTCCTACAGGGGGGCTGGACTAGCGAGGGGGAGACCCAGTACTTC
TRBV9	TRBJ1-4	-	-	CAMKTGMANEKLFF	TGTGCCATGAAAACAGGGATGGCTAATGAAAAACTGTTTTTT
TRBV11-2	TRBJ2-1	-	TRBD2	CASSGTSFYNEQFF	TGTGCCAGCAGCGGGACTAGTTTCTACAATGAGCAGTTCTTC
TRBV25-1	TRBJ1-4	once	TRBD1	CASSQPGQSVEKLFF	TGTGCCAGCAGTCAGCCGGGACAGTCGGTGGAAAAACTGTTTTTT
TRBV19	TRBJ2-2	-	TRBD2	CASSMTSGGANTGELFF	TGTGCCAGTAGTATGACTAGCGGGGGGGCGAACACCGGGGAGCTGTTTTTT
TRBV6-2/TRBV6-3	TRBJ2-3	-	TRBD2	CASSRSTGTTRTDTQYF	TGTGCCAGCAGCAGAAGTACCGGGACTACCCGCACAGATACGCAGTATTTT
TRBV29-1	TRBJ2-1	-	-	CSVFPGVGGGLVEQFF	TGCAGCGTCTTTCCAGGGGTCGGTGGGGGTCTGGTTGAGCAGTTCTTC
TRBV19	TRBJ1-1	-	TRBD1	CASSEQGLNTEAFF	TGTGCCAGTAGTGAACAGGGGCTGAACACTGAAGCTTTCTTT
TRBV2	TRBJ2-3	-	-	CASSETETGGIF	TGTGCCAGCAGTGAAACGGAAACTGGAGGCATTTTT
TRBV11-2	TRBJ2-3	-	-	CASSQGGVLDTQYF	TGTGCCAGCAGCCAAGGAGGGGTCTTAGATACGCAGTATTTT
TRBV2	TRBJ1-2	-	TRBD1	CASSELRDRAPYGYTF	TGTGCCAGCAGTGAACTCCGGGACAGGGCTCCCTATGGCTACACCTTC
TRBV5-1	TRBJ2-5	many	-	CASSLGGPQETQYF	TGCGCCAGCAGCTTAGGAGGGCCCCAAGAGACCCAGTACTTC
TRBV6-2/TRBV6-3	TRBJ1-1	-	-	CASSYPLAEAFF	TGTGCCAGCAGTTACCCCCTCGCTGAAGCTTTCTTT
TRBV19	TRBJ2-7	-	TRBD2	CASSITSGGAAEQYF	TGTGCCAGTAGTATTACTAGCGGGGGGGCCGCCGAGCAGTACTTC
TRBV27	TRBJ1-5	-	TRBD1	CASSSTGSSQPQHF	TGTGCCAGCAGTTCGACAGGGAGTTCTCAGCCCCAGCATTTT
TRBV28	TRBJ1-2	few	-	CASSTGTGGGYTF	TGTGCCAGCAGTACCGGGACCGGAGGGGGCTACACCTTC
TRBV19	TRBJ2-3	-	-	CASSILPGDTQYF	TGTGCCAGTAGTATCCTCCCAGGGGATACGCAGTATTTT
TRBV5-5	TRBJ2-1	-	TRBD1	CASSSGTGVYNEQFF	TGTGCCAGCAGCTCCGGGACAGGCGTCTACAATGAGCAGTTCTTC
TRBV11-2	TRBJ2-7	once	TRBD1	CASSQTTGAEQYF	TGTGCCAGCAGCCAAACTACAGGGGCCGAGCAGTACTTC
TRBV3-1/TRBV3-2	TRBJ2-7	-	TRBD1	CASSPGQATGRNEQYF	TGTGCCAGCAGCCCGGGCCAGGCGACAGGGAGAAACGAGCAGTACTTC
TRBV7-9	TRBJ2-2	-	-	CASSFPPGSYTGELFF	TGTGCCAGCAGCTTTCCCCCTGGCTCCTACACCGGGGAGCTGTTTTTT
TRBV2	TRBJ2-2	-	TRBD2	CASSGLAGVNTGELFF	TGTGCCAGCAGTGGACTAGCGGGGGTCAACACCGGGGAGCTGTTTTTT
TRBV29-1	TRBJ1-1	-	-	CSVRDPGAAFF	TGCAGCGTTCGTGACCCAGGGGCAGCTTTCTTT
TRBV2	TRBJ1-2	-	-	CASSEAPPVNYGYTF	TGTGCCAGCAGTGAAGCGCCGCCAGTCAACTATGGCTACACCTTC
TRBV7-9	TRBJ1-1	-	-	CASSLVSVNTEAFF	TGTGCCAGCAGCTTAGTTTCGGTAAACACTGAAGCTTTCTTT
TRBV20-1	TRBJ1-1	-	TRBD1	CSAQGAGAFF	TGCAGTGCTCAGGGGGCTGGGGCTTTCTTT
TRBV12-5	TRBJ2-5	-	-	CASGLVRRLERLGGTQYF	TGTGCTAGTGGTTTGGTACGGCGGCTGGAGAGGCTTGGTGGGACCCAGTACTTC
TRBV11-2	TRBJ2-7	-	-	CASSGGQYSYEQYF	TGTGCCAGCAGCGGCGGACAGTACTCCTACGAGCAGTACTTC
TRBV11-2	TRBJ1-6	-	-	CASSLYIGRGNSPLHF	TGTGCCAGCAGCTTATATATAGGAAGGGGGAATTCACCCCTCCACTTT
TRBV27	TRBJ1-2	few	TRBD1	CASSHRQGKNYGYTF	TGTGCCAGCAGTCACCGACAGGGAAAGAACTATGGCTACACCTTC
TRBV1	TRBJ2-1	many	-	CTSSPVVEASGGGNEQFF	TGCACCAGCAGCCCCGTCGTCGAGGCGAGCGGGGGTGGAAATGAGCAGTTCTTC
TRBV20-1	TRBJ2-1	-	-	CSARERGEQFF	TGCAGTGCTAGAGAAAGGGGTGAGCAGTTCTTC
TRBV4-1	TRBJ2-1	-	-	CASREGTDEQFF	TGCGCCAGCAGGGAGGGTACGGATGAGCAGTTCTTC
TRBV4-2	TRBJ1-5	-	TRBD1	CASSQDWGGQGAGQPQHF	TGTGCCAGCAGCCAAGATTGGGGTGGACAGGGGGCGGGGCAGCCCCAGCATTTT
TRBV2	TRBJ1-4	-	-	CASSEAQTSVPTNEKLFF	TGTGCCAGCAGTGAAGCACAGACGTCAGTCCCAACTAATGAAAAACTGTTTTTT
TRBV10-3	TRBJ2-3	-	TRBD2	CAIRGTSGGANIRNTQYF	TGTGCCATCAGAGGGACTAGCGGGGGGGCTAACATACGTAATACGCAGTATTTT
TRBV5-4	TRBJ1-1	-	-	CASSLLDYSEAFF	TGTGCCAGCAGCTTGTTAGATTACTCTGAAGCTTTCTTT
TRBV5-6	TRBJ1-2	-	-	CASSLGDYGYTF	TGTGCCAGCAGCTTGGGAGATTATGGCTACACCTTC
TRBV7-8	TRBJ1-1	-	TRBD1	CASSQGTVTEAFF	TGTGCCAGCAGCCAGGGGACAGTCACTGAAGCTTTCTTT
TRBV2	TRBJ2-3	-	-	CASSPPFTDTQYF	TGTGCCAGCAGCCCTCCCTTCACAGATACGCAGTATTTT
TRBV3-1/TRBV3-2	TRBJ1-4	few	TRBD1	CASSHRGSEKLFF	TGTGCCAGCAGCCACAGGGGGAGTGAAAAACTGTTTTTT
TRBV5-1	TRBJ2-1	-	-	CASRRADNEQFF	TGCGCCAGCAGGAGGGCCGACAATGAGCAGTTCTTC
TRBV3-1/TRBV3-2	TRBJ1-3	-	-	CASSPERGGNTIYF	TGTGCCAGCAGCCCCGAGCGGGGCGGAAACACCATATATTTT